This TCR beta chain was found in a study of long-term antiretroviral therapy in people with HIV. Study results and limitations: Subsequent to ART, diversity was augmented yet persisted below that of transplant donor controls. Blood collection from about 2003 to 2018 possibly occurred under older ART regimens.

Samples were assayed with immunoSEQ v3.0 at survey level. This table comes from immunoSEQ multiplex PCR, and its TCRdb copy is limited to in-frame clones, with some not included. The sample shows 25,000 to 35,000 clones, roughly three quarters of them seen only once. CDR1 is SGHAT and CDR2 is FQNNGV in the germline V gene. Losses at the gene ends were 1 base for V and 3 bases for J; bases not matched to a gene: 3. The CDR3 is 15 residues long. To note about this clone: The antigen is undetermined.

The sample was unsorted PBMCs, taken 3.1 years after starting antiretroviral therapy. The TCR sequence derives from a woman between 45 and 65 years old with HIV. This sequence joins TRBV11-2 and TRBJ2-3; 8 bases agree with TRBD1. CDR3 coding DNA: TGTGCCAGCAGCTTAGCAGGGGGCGTAACAGATACGCAGTATTTT. It codes for CASSLAGGVTDTQYF.